These 22 T cell receptor beta chains originate from one sample sequenced in a study of PD-1 blockade in classical Hodgkin lymphoma. Data came from immunoSEQ multiplex PCR; TCRdb stores just in-frame clones and leaves some out. In the table there are fewer than 35,000 clones, 80% to 95% of which are singletons. Time point denoted: cycle 4 day 1 (C4D1), after five to seven weeks of nivolumab. Autologous stem cell transplantation was followed by relapse in every patient, and brentuximab vedotin exposure varied. With magnetic negative selection, CD4+ T cells were purified from PBMCs that had been thawed. Sequences were derived from CD4+ T cells from blood, sampled before the fourth cycle of nivolumab. The receptors here all came from a human donor with classical Hodgkin lymphoma.

This chain joins TRBV5-1 and TRBJ1-1, with 10 bases fitting TRBD1. In germline, CDR1 is SGHRS, CDR2 YFSETQ. This CDR3 contains 15 residues. Trimming removed 4 bases from V and 7 bases from J; junction bases left unmatched: 10. In nucleotides, the CDR3 is TGCGCCAGCAGCCCGACGCGACAGGGGGCGGGTGAAGCTTTCTTT. This gives the protein CASSPTRQGAGEAFF.

The rearrangement joins TRBV5-1 to TRBJ1-3; possibly TRBD1 for D (5 bases). Germline assignment: CDR1 SGHRS and CDR2 YFSETQ. The length of the CDR3 is 17 residues. The germline V and J ends were trimmed by 5 bases and 2 bases, with 20 bases remaining between them. The CDR3 nucleotides read TGCGCCAGCAGACTAGGGACGCTAATTGGAGCTGGAAACACCATATATTTT. The encoded protein is CASRLGTLIGAGNTIYF.

The genes are TRBV30 and TRBJ2-1; TRBD2 agrees at 10 bases. Germline V gene data show CDR1 as GTSNPN and CDR2 as SVGIG (reference sequence). Trimming removed 1 base from V and 1 base from J; junction bases left unmatched: 16. CDR3 size: 20 residues. DNA for the CDR3: TGTGCCTGGAGTGACGTGGGGGGGGCGACTAGCGGGTTATCCTACAATGAGCAGTTCTTC. This gives the protein CAWSDVGGATSGLSYNEQFF.

The chain combines TRBV4-1 with TRBJ1-4, with TRBD1 matching over 7 bases. The length of the CDR3 is 16 residues. Looked up from germline, CDR1 is MGHRA and CDR2 is YSYEKL. Trimming took 2 bases from V and 14 from J; bases not matched to a gene: 17. The CDR3 nucleotides are TGCGCCAGCAGCCAAACCGGGACAGACTCACTTTTCGGGCTGTTTTTT. This encodes CASSQTGTDSLFGLFF.

The gene calls are TRBV5-1 and TRBJ1-3; the D is unclear. This CDR3 contains 16 residues. With 0 bases removed from V and 4 bases from J, the gap between germline ends came to 14 bases. Germline assignment: CDR1 SGHRS and CDR2 YFSETQ. The CDR3 bases are TGCGCCAGCAGCTTGGGAGTTGGAACTGCAGGAAACACCATATATTTT. Residues: CASSLGVGTAGNTIYF.

This rearrangement joins TRBV28 to TRBJ2-2, with D perhaps matching TRBD2 (6 bases). The CDR3 sequence is 15 residues long. The germline V and J ends were trimmed by 4 bases and 2 bases, with 11 bases remaining between them. CDR1 is MDHEN, CDR2 SYDVKM, per germline. As DNA, the CDR3 is TGTGCCAGCAGTTCCTGGGGGGTTAACACCGGGGAGCTGTTTTTT. Amino acids: CASSSWGVNTGELFF.

The chain couples TRBV30 to TRBJ1-4; D is unresolved. The CDR3 extends over 14 amino acids. Trimming removed 0 bases from V and 8 bases from J, with 13 bases in between. Looked up from germline, CDR1 is GTSNPN and CDR2 is SVGIG (reference sequence). CDR3 sequence (DNA): TGTGCCTGGAGTGTAAGAGGTCTGGGGGAAAAACTGTTTTTT. Protein: CAWSVRGLGEKLFF.

The chain is built from TRBV30 and TRBJ2-7; D not resolved. Germline CDR1 and CDR2: GTSNPN and SVGIG (reference sequence). This CDR3 spans 10 amino acids. V was trimmed by 7 bases and J by 2 bases, leaving 6 bases between them. CDR3 DNA sequence: TGTGCCTTGCAAACCTACGAGCAGTACTTC. Translated, it gives CALQTYEQYF.

This clone was seen only once. V and J are TRBV5-6 and TRBJ1-5, with 7 positions matching TRBD1. The CDR3 runs 15 residues. With V trimmed by 1 base and J by 3 bases, 4 bases remained unmatched. Germline lookup yields CDR1 SGHDT and CDR2 YYEEEE. CDR3 in DNA: TGTGCCAGCAGCTTGTTCCAGGGGGACAATCAGCCCCAGCATTTT. This sequence encodes CASSLFQGDNQPQHF.

This sequence joins TRBV5-6 and TRBJ2-2; D may be TRBD1 or TRBD2 (5 bases each). Germline loops: CDR1 SGHDT, CDR2 YYEEEE. Between the trimmed V and J ends, which lost 0 bases and 4 bases, there was a span of 10 bases. The CDR3 runs to 15 residues. The CDR3 bases are TGTGCCAGCAGCTTGGAGGGACGAGGCACCGGGGAGCTGTTTTTT. Its protein is CASSLEGRGTGELFF.

The rearrangement joins TRBV2 to TRBJ2-7; 8 bases align to TRBD2. Trimming took 2 bases from V and 7 from J; bases not matched to a gene: 4. The CDR3 is 13 residues long. CDR1 is SNHLY, CDR2 FYNNEI, per germline. The CDR3 spells CASSERGGREQYF. The CDR3 DNA follows: TGTGCCAGCAGTGAAAGGGGCGGGAGGGAGCAGTACTTC.

Here the CDR3 reads CASSPGFGEGYEQYF. The CDR3 DNA sequence: TGCGCCAGCAGCCCTGGGTTCGGGGAGGGGTACGAGCAGTACTTC. The chain links TRBV4-1 to TRBJ2-7; 7 bases align to TRBD2. CDR1 and CDR2 from the germline V gene are MGHRA and YSYEKL. The CDR3 runs to 15 residues. After removal of 4 bases from V and 4 bases from J, the junction contained 10 bases not matched to a gene.

CDR3 in amino acids: CAWSRQSRSEAFF. In nucleotides, the CDR3 is TGTGCCTGGAGCCGACAGTCCCGCTCTGAAGCTTTCTTT. The rearrangement joins TRBV30 to TRBJ1-1, with a weak D call TRBD1 (5 bases). With 3 bases removed from V and 6 bases from J, the gap between germline ends came to 14 bases. The germline V gene encodes CDR1 GTSNPN and CDR2 SVGIG (reference sequence). This CDR3 region has 13 residues. Filled out from reference TRBV30 and TRBJ1-1, the complete variable domain reads SQTIHQWPATLVQPVGSPLSLECTVEGTSNPNLYWYRQAAGRGLQLLFYSVGIGQISSEVPQNLSASRPQDRQFILSSKKLLLSDSGFYLCAWSRQSRSEAFFGQGTRLTVV.

The chain recombines TRBV19 with TRBJ1-4, with D possibly TRBD1 on 5 matching bases. Germline assignment: CDR1 LNHDA and CDR2 SQIVND (reference sequence). The length of the CDR3 is 15 residues. Between the trimmed V and J ends, which lost 8 bases and 11 bases, there was a span of 24 bases. CDR3 protein: CASPMGSYCKGKLFF. CDR3 bases: TGTGCCAGTCCGATGGGTAGCTATTGCAAGGGGAAACTGTTTTTT.

The J gene is TRBJ2-7, the V gene TRBV18; perhaps TRBD2 as D (5 bases). Between the trimmed V and J ends, which lost 4 bases and 6 bases, there was a span of 13 bases. Germline V gene data show CDR1 as KGHSH and CDR2 as LQKENI. This CDR3 is built from 13 residues. This CDR3 is CASSQQTSGEQYF. CDR3 in DNA: TGTGCCAGCTCACAGCAAACTAGTGGCGAGCAGTACTTC.

The chain recombines TRBV2 with TRBJ2-3; D remains unclear. CDR1 SNHLY and CDR2 FYNNEI come from the germline V gene. V lost 5 bases, J lost 2 bases, and 11 bases lay in between. The CDR3 runs 14 residues. CDR3 sequence: CASSSGFITDTQYF. The CDR3, as DNA: TGTGCCAGCAGTTCAGGTTTCATCACAGATACGCAGTATTTT.

The rearrangement uses TRBV5-1 and TRBJ2-7, with 9 positions matching TRBD2. The length of the CDR3 is 17 residues. Trimming at V came to 2 bases and at J to 3 bases, leaving 12 bases not matched to a gene. Germline-derived CDR1 and CDR2 are SGHRS and YFSETQ. The CDR3 sequence is CASSFGLAGTADYEQYF. The CDR3 DNA reads TGCGCCAGCAGCTTCGGTCTAGCGGGAACGGCTGACTACGAGCAGTACTTC.

CDR3 DNA: TGTGCCAGCAGCTCGACTCAGGGGGCTCGGGGCTACACCTTC. Translation: CASSSTQGARGYTF. V is TRBV5-6 and J is TRBJ1-2, with TRBD1 identical over 8 bases. The ends lost 3 bases at V and 8 bases at J; junction bases unmatched: 9. CDR1 is SGHDT, CDR2 YYEEEE, per germline. The CDR3 totals 14 residues.

The V and J genes are TRBV6-6 and TRBJ1-1; a weak D match, TRBD1 (5 bases). The CDR3 is 13 amino acids. Per the germline V gene, CDR1 is MNHNY and CDR2 is SVGAGI (reference sequence). The V end lost 4 bases, the J end lost 8 bases, and 14 bases lay between the germline ends. CDR3 DNA: TGTGCCAGCAGTTCGCTCATGGGGGGGGAAGCTTTCTTT. Its translation: CASSSLMGGEAFF.

This chain uses TRBV28 with TRBJ1-2, with 7 bases that match TRBD1. The V gene end was trimmed by 4 bases and the J gene end by 6 bases; junction bases not matched to a gene: 11. The CDR3 is 15 residues long. CDR1 is MDHEN, CDR2 SYDVKM, per germline. In DNA, the CDR3 is TGTGCCAGCAGTTATCGGGGTACAGGGGCGAATGGCTACACCTTC. Translating it yields CASSYRGTGANGYTF.

The V gene is TRBV2, the J gene TRBJ2-2; D ambiguous. Deletions cut 7 bases from V and 3 bases from J, with 6 bases between. Germline values: CDR1 SNHLY, CDR2 FYNNEI. The CDR3 covers 12 residues. The CDR3: CASNPHTGELFF. CDR3 in DNA: TGTGCCAGCAACCCCCACACCGGGGAGCTGTTTTTT.

V and J are TRBV30 and TRBJ2-1; a possible D gene is TRBD2 (5 bases). This CDR3 comprises 14 residues. CDR1 GTSNPN and CDR2 SVGIG come from the germline V gene (reference sequence). The ends were cut back, 7 bases at V and 1 base at J, with 14 bases in the middle. The CDR3 loop reads CAYRTGRSYNEQFF. Here the CDR3 DNA reads TGTGCCTATCGAACGGGAAGATCCTACAATGAGCAGTTCTTC.